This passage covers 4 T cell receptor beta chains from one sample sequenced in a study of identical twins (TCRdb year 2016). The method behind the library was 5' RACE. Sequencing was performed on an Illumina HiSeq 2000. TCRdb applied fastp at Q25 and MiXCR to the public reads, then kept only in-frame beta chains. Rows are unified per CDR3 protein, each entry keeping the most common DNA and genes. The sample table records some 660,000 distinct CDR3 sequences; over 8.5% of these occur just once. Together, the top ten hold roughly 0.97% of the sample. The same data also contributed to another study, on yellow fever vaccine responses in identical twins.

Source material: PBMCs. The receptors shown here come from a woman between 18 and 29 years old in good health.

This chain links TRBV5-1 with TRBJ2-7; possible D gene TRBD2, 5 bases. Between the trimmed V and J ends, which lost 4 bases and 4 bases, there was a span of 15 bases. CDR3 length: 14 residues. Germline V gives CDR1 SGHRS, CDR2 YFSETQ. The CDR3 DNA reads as TGCGCCAGCAGCCCGAGGGCGGAACCGTACGAGCAGTACTTC. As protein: CASSPRAEPYEQYF.

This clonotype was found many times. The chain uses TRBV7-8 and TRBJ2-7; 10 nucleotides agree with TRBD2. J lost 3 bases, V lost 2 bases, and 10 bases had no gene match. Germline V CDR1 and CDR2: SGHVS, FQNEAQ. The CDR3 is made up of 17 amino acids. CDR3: CASSLFASGSLFYEQYF. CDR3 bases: TGTGCCAGCAGCTTATTTGCTAGCGGGAGCCTTTTCTACGAGCAGTACTTC. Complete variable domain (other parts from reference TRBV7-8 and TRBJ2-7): GAGVSQSPRYKVAKRGQDVALRCDPISGHVSLFWYQQALGQGPEFLTYFQNEAQLDKSGLPSDRFFAERPEGSVSTLKIQRTQQEDSAVYLCASSLFASGSLFYEQYFGPGTRLTVT.

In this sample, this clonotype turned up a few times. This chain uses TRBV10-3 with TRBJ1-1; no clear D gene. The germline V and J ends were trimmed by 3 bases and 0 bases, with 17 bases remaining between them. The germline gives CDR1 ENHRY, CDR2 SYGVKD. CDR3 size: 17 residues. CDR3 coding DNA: TGTGCCATCAGTGAATGGGGAAGGGAAACTTTGAACACTGAAGCTTTCTTT. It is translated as CAISEWGRETLNTEAFF.

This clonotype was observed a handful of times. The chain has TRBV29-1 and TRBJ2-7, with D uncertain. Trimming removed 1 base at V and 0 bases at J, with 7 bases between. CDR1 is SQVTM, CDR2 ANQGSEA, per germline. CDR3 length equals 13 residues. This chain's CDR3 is CSVEALNSYEQYF. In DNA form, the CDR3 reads TGCAGCGTTGAAGCGCTCAACTCCTACGAGCAGTACTTC.